This T cell receptor beta chain was observed in a study of blood T cell repertoires in COVID-19. Whole-study context: PBMCs, B-cell-depleted T cells, or T cells provided the cDNA or gDNA that made up the material.

As processed by the authors: For nucleated cells, counts were estimated from reference gene primer amplification. TCRdb keeps only in-frame clones here, not all; method: immunoSEQ multiplex PCR. The DNA was the basis for D and trimming; V, J and clone size are from that table. In the table there are some 220,000 clones, 82% of which are singletons. The CDR3 spans 15 residues. Trimming at V came to 1 base and at J to 1 base, leaving 3 bases not matched to a gene. Germline loops: CDR1 LNHNV, CDR2 YYDKDF (reference sequence). The sample consisted of peripheral blood. The rearrangement uses TRBV15 and TRBJ2-7; 8 nucleotides agree with TRBD2. The clonotype originates from a woman aged 65 to 85 with COVID-19, enrolled during active disease. CDR3 region: CATSRGPGGSYEQYF. The CDR3 bases are TGTGCCACCAGCAGAGGCCCGGGAGGGTCCTACGAGCAGTACTTC. The full variable domain, in which reference TRBV15 and TRBJ2-7 provide the parts outside the CDR3, is DAMVIQNPRYQVTQFGKPVTLSCSQTLNHNVMYWYQQKSSQAPKLLFHYYDKDFNNEADTPDNFQSRRPNTSFCFLDIRSPGLGDTAMYLCATSRGPGGSYEQYFGPGTRLTVT.